This section outlines one TCR beta chain sequence together with its context. Its target is not known. The germline V gene has CDR1 KGHSH and CDR2 LQKENI. The CDR3 sequence is 16 residues long. V lost 4 bases and J lost 0; bases outside the gene matches: 5. This sample was taken from a study of shared clonotypes between healthy human individuals. Study-level results: Sampling covered nothing but blood. Tissue TCR repertoires likely differ from those found in blood.

Clones were read by immunoSEQ multiplex PCR, and TCRdb kept only the in-frame ones, dropping some. This table has approximately 1.5 million clones, under 99% appearing once. The V call is TRBV18, the J call TRBJ1-5; 8 bases are shared with TRBD1. Specimen: naive CD4+ T cells sorted from blood. Subset specified: CD45RA+ positively selected. The origin of this receptor is a man aged 30 to 39 in good health. CDR3 bases: TGTGCCAGCTCACTGACCGGACAGGGTAGCAATCAGCCCCAGCATTTT. This translates into CASSLTGQGSNQPQHF.